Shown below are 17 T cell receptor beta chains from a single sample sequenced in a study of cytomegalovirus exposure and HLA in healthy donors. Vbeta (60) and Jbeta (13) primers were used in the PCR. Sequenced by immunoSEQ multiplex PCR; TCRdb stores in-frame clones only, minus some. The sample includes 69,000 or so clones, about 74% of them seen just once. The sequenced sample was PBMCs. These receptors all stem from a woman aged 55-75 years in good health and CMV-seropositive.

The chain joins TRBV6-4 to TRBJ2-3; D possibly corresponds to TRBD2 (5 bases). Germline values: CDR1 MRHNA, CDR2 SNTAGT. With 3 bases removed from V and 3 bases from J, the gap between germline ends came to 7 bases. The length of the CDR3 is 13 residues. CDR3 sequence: CASSERATDTQYF. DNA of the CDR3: TGTGCCAGCAGTGAGAGGGCTACAGATACGCAGTATTTT.

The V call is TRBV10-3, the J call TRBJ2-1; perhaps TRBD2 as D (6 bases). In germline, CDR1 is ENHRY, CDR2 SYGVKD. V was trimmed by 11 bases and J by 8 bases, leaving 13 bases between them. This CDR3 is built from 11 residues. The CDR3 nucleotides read TGTGCCGCCGGGACTGGCGATGAGCAGTTCTTC. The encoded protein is CAAGTGDEQFF.

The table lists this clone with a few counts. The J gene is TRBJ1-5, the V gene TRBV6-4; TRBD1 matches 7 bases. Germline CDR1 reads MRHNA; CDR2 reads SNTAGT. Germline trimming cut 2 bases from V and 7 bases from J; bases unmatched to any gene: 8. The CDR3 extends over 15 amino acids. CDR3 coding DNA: TGTGCCAGCAGTGACCCCGGACAGGCTAAGCAGCCCCAGCATTTT. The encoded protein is CASSDPGQAKQPQHF.

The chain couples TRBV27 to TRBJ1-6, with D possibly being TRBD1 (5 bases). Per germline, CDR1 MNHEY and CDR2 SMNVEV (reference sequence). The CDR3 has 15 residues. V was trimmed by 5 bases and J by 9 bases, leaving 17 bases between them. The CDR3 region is CASSLSRDLGSPLHF. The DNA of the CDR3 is TGTGCCAGCAGTCTAAGCAGGGACTTGGGTTCACCCCTCCACTTT.

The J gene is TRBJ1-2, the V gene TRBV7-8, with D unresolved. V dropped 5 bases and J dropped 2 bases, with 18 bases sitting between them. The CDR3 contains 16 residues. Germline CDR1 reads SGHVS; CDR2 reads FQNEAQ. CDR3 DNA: TGTGCCAGCAGCCCTCAAAGACCGGGTTCCAACTATGGCTACACCTTC. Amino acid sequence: CASSPQRPGSNYGYTF.

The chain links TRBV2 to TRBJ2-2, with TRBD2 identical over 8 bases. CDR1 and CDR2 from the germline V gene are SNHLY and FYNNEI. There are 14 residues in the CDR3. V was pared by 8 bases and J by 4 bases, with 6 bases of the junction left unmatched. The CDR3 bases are TGTGCCAGCGTTCAGCGGGGGAGCACCGGGGAGCTGTTTTTT. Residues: CASVQRGSTGELFF.

The DNA for the CDR3 is TGTGCCAGCAGTTTCAGGTCTAGCTCTGCCGGGGAGCTGTTTTTT. Residues: CASSFRSSSAGELFF. The rearrangement uses TRBV27 and TRBJ2-2, with a weak D call TRBD2 (5 bases). The CDR3 length is 15 residues. Trimming left V 3 bases short and J 6 bases short, with 14 bases between. Germline V CDR1 and CDR2: MNHEY, SMNVEV (reference sequence).

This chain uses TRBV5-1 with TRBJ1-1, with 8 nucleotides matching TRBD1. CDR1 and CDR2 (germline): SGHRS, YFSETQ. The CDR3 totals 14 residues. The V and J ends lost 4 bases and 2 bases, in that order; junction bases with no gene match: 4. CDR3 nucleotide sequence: TGCGCCAGCAGCACGGGACAGGTTAACACTGAAGCTTTCTTT. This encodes CASSTGQVNTEAFF.

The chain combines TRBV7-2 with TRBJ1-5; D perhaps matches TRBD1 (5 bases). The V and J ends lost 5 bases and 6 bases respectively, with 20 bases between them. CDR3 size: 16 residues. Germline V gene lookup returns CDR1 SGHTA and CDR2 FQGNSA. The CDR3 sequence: CASSPDRGTFSQPQHF. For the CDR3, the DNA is TGTGCCAGCAGCCCCGACCGGGGGACGTTTAGTCAGCCCCAGCATTTT. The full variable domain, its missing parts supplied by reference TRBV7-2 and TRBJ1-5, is GAGVSQSPSNKVTEKGKDVELRCDPISGHTALYWYRQSLGQGLEFLIYFQGNSAPDKSGLPSDRFSAERTGGSVSTLTIQRTQQEDSAVYLCASSPDRGTFSQPQHFGDGTRLSIL.

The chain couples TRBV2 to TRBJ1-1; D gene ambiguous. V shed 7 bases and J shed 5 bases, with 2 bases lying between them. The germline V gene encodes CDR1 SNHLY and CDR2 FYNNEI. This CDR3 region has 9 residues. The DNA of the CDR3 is TGTGCCAGCACAACTGAAGCTTTCTTT. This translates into CASTTEAFF.

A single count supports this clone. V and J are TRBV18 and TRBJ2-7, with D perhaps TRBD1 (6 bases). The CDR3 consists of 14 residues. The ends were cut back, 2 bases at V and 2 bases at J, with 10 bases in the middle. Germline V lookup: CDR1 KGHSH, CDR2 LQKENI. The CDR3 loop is CASSPGTITYEQYF. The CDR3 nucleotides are TGTGCCAGCTCACCAGGGACAATAACCTACGAGCAGTACTTC.

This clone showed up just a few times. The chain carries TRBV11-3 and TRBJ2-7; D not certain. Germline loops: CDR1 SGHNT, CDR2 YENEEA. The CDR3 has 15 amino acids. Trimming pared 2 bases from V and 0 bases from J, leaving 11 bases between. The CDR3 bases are TGTGCCAGCAGCTTATTGCCCAAGAGCTCCTACGAGCAGTACTTC. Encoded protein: CASSLLPKSSYEQYF.

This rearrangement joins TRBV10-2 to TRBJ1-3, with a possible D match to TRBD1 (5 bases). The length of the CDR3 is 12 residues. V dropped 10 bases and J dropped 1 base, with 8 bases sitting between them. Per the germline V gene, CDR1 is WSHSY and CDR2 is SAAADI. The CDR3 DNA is TGCGCCACCGGGACTTCTGGAAACACCATATATTTT. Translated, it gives CATGTSGNTIYF.

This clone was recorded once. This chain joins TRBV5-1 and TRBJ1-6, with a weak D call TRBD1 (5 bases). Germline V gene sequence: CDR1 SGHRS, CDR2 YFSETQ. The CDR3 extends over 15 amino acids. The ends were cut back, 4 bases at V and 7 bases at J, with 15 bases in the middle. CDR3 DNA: TGCGCCAGCAGCCCCGGACAAATCAACAATTCACCCCTCCACTTT. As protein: CASSPGQINNSPLHF.

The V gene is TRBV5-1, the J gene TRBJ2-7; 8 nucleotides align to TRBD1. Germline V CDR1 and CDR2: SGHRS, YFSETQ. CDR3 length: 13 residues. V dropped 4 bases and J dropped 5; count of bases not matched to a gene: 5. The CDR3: CASSQGQVHEQYF. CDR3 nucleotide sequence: TGCGCCAGCAGCCAGGGACAGGTTCACGAGCAGTACTTC.

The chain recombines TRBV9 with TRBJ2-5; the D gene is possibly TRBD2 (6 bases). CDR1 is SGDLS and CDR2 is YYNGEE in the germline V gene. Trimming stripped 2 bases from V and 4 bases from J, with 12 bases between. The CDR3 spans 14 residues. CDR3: CASSVTSRGETQYF. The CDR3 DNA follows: TGTGCCAGCAGCGTCACTAGCCGGGGAGAGACCCAGTACTTC.

The CDR3 protein is CASSLLAPANTGELFF. The CDR3 DNA sequence: TGCGCCAGCAGCTTGCTAGCGCCCGCGAACACCGGGGAGCTGTTTTTT. The V and J genes are TRBV5-1 and TRBJ2-2, with D possibly TRBD2 on 6 matching bases. Germline V gene data show CDR1 as SGHRS and CDR2 as YFSETQ. V shed 1 base and J shed 0 bases, with 10 bases lying between them. The CDR3 has 16 amino acids.